This T cell receptor (beta chain) emerged from a study of blood T cell repertoires in COVID-19. Turning to the study itself: Samples came from the United States, Italy and Spain, spanning acute and convalescent COVID-19. Sources were T cells, B-cell-depleted T cells, or PBMCs; the material itself was cDNA or gDNA.

Per the original data handling: Estimates of nucleated cell counts were drawn from the amplification of reference gene primers. This table comes from immunoSEQ multiplex PCR, and its TCRdb copy is limited to in-frame clones, with some not included. V, J and clone size are those of that table, while D and trimming were read from the DNA. The sample gives 110,000 to 150,000 clones, 70% to 90% of which show up once; around 2.9% is in the top ten. This CDR3 is built from 13 residues. Germline trimming cut 4 bases from V and 2 bases from J; bases unmatched to any gene: 2. CDR1 SGHRS and CDR2 YFSETQ come from the germline V gene.

The chain combines TRBV5-1 with TRBJ1-1; 7 bases line up with TRBD1. The material sequenced was peripheral blood. The clonotype originates from a man aged 45-65 years with acute or convalescent COVID-19. The CDR3 coding sequence is TGCGCCAGCAGCGCAGGGGGAAACACTGAAGCTTTCTTT. It specifies CASSAGGNTEAFF.